The rows below give T cell receptor beta chains drawn from one sample of a study of shared clonotypes between healthy human individuals. Assay used: immunoSEQ multiplex PCR; TCRdb lists only in-frame clones, some missing. Of a few million clones in the sample, roughly 90% were seen once. Sequenced: naive CD4+ T cells from PBMCs. Receptors originate from a young man in good health. Some clones in this sample may be carry-over from other donors' samples. CDR3s include the opening cysteine and the closing phenylalanine or tryptophan. A D gene is named only where the DNA matches it firmly. Size is omitted from some rows. Given values are once, few, many or a class for expanded clones.

v_call: TRBV29-1; j_call: TRBJ2-7; clone_size: NA; d_call: TRBD2; cdr3_nt: TGCAGCGTCCGGACTAGCGGGAGGTTCTACGAGCAGTACTTC; cdr3_aa: CSVRTSGRFYEQYF
v_call: TRBV28; j_call: TRBJ1-1; clone_size: NA; d_call: TRBD1; cdr3_nt: TGTGCCAGCAGTGCCTCACCGGGACAGATGAACACTGAAGCTTTCTTT; cdr3_aa: CASSASPGQMNTEAFF
v_call: TRBV5-4; j_call: TRBJ2-7; clone_size: NA; d_call: NA; cdr3_nt: TGTGCCAGCAGCTTGGAGTCCCGGGACTACGAGCAGTACTTC; cdr3_aa: CASSLESRDYEQYF
v_call: TRBV19; j_call: TRBJ2-7; clone_size: NA; d_call: NA; cdr3_nt: TGTGCCAGTAGTATAGATGTTGGCTTTACCTACGAGCAGTACTTC; cdr3_aa: CASSIDVGFTYEQYF
v_call: TRBV19; j_call: TRBJ1-4; clone_size: once; d_call: NA; cdr3_nt: TGTGCCAGTAGGCTCTCGGGGGCAACTAATGAAAAACTGTTTTTT; cdr3_aa: CASRLSGATNEKLFF
v_call: TRBV7-2; j_call: TRBJ2-5; clone_size: NA; d_call: TRBD1; cdr3_nt: TGTGCCAGCAGCCAGGGGGCAGTAGAGACCCAGTACTTC; cdr3_aa: CASSQGAVETQYF
v_call: TRBV27; j_call: TRBJ1-2; clone_size: NA; d_call: NA; cdr3_nt: TGTGCCAGCAGTTCGTTAGACAAGGACTATGGCTACACCTTC; cdr3_aa: CASSSLDKDYGYTF
v_call: TRBV28; j_call: TRBJ1-2; clone_size: NA; d_call: NA; cdr3_nt: TGTGCCAGCAGTCTACTTGGGGGCGCTTTTTTCACCTTC; cdr3_aa: CASSLLGGAFFTF
v_call: TRBV9; j_call: TRBJ1-1; clone_size: NA; d_call: NA; cdr3_nt: TGTGACAGCAGCGTAGGGGGGAACACTGAAGCTTTCTTT; cdr3_aa: CDSSVGGNTEAFF
v_call: TRBV30; j_call: TRBJ2-1; clone_size: NA; d_call: NA; cdr3_nt: TGTGCCTTGTGGCGGGTCTCCTACAATGAGCAGTTCTTC; cdr3_aa: CALWRVSYNEQFF
v_call: TRBV5-8; j_call: TRBJ2-5; clone_size: NA; d_call: NA; cdr3_nt: TGTGCCAGCCGACCCGACAGAAACCAAGAGACCCAGTACTTC; cdr3_aa: CASRPDRNQETQYF